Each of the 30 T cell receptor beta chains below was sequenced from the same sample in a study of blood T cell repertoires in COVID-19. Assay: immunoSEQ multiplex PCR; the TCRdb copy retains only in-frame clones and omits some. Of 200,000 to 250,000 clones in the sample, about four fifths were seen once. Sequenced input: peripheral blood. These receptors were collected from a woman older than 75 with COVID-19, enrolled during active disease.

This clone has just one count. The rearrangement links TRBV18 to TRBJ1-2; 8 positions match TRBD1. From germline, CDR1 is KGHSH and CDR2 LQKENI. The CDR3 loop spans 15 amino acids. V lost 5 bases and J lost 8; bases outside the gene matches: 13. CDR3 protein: CASSVRQGTLGGYTF. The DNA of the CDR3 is TGTGCCAGCTCAGTTCGACAGGGGACACTTGGCGGCTACACCTTC.

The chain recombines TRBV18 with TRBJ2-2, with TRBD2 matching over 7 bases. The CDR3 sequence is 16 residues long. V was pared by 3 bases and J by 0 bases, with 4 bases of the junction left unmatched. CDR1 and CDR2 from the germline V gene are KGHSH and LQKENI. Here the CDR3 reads CASSPSSGANTGELFF. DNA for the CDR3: TGTGCCAGCTCACCCTCCAGCGGGGCGAACACCGGGGAGCTGTTTTTT.

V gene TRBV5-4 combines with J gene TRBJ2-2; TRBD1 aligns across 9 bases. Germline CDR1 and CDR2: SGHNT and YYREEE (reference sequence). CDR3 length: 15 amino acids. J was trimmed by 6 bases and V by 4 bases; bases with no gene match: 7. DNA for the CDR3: TGTGCCAGCAGCCAGGCCACAGGGGGCCCCGGGGAGCTGTTTTTT. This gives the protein CASSQATGGPGELFF.

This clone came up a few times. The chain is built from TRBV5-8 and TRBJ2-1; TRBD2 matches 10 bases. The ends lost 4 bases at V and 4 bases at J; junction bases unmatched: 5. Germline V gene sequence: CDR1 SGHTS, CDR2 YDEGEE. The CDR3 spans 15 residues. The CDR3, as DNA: TGTGCCAGCAGCCGCGGGACTAGCGCGTACAATGAGCAGTTCTTC. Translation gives CASSRGTSAYNEQFF.

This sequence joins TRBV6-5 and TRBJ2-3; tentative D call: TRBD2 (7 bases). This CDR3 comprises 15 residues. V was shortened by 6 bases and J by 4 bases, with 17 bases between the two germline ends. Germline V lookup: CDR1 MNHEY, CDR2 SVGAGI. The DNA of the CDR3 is TGTGCCAGCAGACCCGGGGGGCGCCCCGCAGATACGCAGTATTTT. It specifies CASRPGGRPADTQYF.

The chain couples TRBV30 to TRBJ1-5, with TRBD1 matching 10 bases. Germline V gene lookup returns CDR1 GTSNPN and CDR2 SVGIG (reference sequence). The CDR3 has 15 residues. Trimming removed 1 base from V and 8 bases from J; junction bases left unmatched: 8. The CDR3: CAWSEGQGLSEPQHF. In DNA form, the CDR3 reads TGTGCCTGGAGTGAGGGACAGGGGCTCTCGGAGCCCCAGCATTTT. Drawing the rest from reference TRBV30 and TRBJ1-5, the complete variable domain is SQTIHQWPATLVQPVGSPLSLECTVEGTSNPNLYWYRQAAGRGLQLLFYSVGIGQISSEVPQNLSASRPQDRQFILSSKKLLLSDSGFYLCAWSEGQGLSEPQHFGDGTRLSIL.

The DNA of the CDR3 is TGTGCCAGCAGCCCCCACCGGAGGGGACACAATGAGCAGTTCTTC. Residues: CASSPHRRGHNEQFF. The rearrangement uses TRBV7-9 and TRBJ2-1; TRBD2 might be the D (6 bases). V shed 5 bases and J shed 5 bases, with 16 bases lying between them. This CDR3 region has 15 residues. Germline V CDR1 and CDR2: SEHNR, FQNEAQ (reference sequence).

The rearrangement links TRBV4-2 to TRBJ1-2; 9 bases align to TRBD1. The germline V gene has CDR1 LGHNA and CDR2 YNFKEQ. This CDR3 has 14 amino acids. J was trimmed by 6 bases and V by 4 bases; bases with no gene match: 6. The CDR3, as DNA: TGTGCCAGCAGCCCCGGGACAGGGACCCATGGCTACACCTTC. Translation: CASSPGTGTHGYTF.

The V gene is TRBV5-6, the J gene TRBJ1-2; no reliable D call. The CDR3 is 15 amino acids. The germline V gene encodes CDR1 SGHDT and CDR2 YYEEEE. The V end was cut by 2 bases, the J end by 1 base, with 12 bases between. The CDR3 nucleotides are TGTGCCAGCAGCTTCAACAGTGGAGGTAACTATGGCTACACCTTC. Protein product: CASSFNSGGNYGYTF.

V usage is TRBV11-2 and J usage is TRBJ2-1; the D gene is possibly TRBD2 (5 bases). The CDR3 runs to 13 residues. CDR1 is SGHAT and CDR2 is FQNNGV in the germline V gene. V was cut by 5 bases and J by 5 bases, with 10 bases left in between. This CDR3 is CASSHGGHNEQFF. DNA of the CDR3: TGTGCCAGCAGCCATGGAGGACACAATGAGCAGTTCTTC.

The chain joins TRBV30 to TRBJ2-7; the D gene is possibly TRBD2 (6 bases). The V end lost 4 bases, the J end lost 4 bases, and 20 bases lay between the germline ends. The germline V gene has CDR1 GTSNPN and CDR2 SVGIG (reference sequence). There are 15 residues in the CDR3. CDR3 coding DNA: TGTGCCTGGACTTGGACGGGAGCTAAGAAGTACGAGCAGTACTTC. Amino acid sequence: CAWTWTGAKKYEQYF. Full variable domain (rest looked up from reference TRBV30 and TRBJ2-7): SQTIHQWPATLVQPVGSPLSLECTVEGTSNPNLYWYRQAAGRGLQLLFYSVGIGQISSEVPQNLSASRPQDRQFILSSKKLLLSDSGFYLCAWTWTGAKKYEQYFGPGTRLTVT.

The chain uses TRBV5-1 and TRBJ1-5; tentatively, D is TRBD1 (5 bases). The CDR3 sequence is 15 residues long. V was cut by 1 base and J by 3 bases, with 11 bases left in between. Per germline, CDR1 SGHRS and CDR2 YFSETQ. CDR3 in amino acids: CASSLTGENNQPQHF. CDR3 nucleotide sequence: TGCGCCAGCAGCTTGACAGGTGAGAACAATCAGCCCCAGCATTTT.

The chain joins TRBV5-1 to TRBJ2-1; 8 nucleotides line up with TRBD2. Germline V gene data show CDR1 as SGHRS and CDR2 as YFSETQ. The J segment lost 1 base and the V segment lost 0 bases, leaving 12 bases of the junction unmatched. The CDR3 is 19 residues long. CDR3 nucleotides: TGCGCCAGCAGCTTGGTTTTTAGCGGGATGGGGTTTTCCTACAATGAGCAGTTCTTC. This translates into CASSLVFSGMGFSYNEQFF.

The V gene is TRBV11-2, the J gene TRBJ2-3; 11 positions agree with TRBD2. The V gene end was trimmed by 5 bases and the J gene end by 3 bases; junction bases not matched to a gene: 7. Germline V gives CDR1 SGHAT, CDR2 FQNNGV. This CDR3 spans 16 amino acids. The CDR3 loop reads CASSIIAGGLTDTQYF. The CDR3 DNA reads TGTGCCAGCAGCATTATAGCGGGGGGGCTTACAGATACGCAGTATTTT. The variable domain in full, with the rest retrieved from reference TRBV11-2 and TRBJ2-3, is EAGVAQSPRYKIIEKRQSVAFWCNPISGHATLYWYQQILGQGPKLLIQFQNNGVVDDSQLPKDRFSAERLKGVDSTLKIQPAKLEDSAVYLCASSIIAGGLTDTQYFGPGTRLTVL.

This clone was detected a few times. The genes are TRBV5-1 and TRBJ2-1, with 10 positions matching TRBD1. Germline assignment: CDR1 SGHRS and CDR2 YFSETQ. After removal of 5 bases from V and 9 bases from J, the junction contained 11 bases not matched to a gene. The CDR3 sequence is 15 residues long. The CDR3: CASSGTGVSRLEQFF. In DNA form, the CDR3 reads TGCGCCAGCAGTGGGACAGGGGTATCTCGGCTTGAGCAGTTCTTC.

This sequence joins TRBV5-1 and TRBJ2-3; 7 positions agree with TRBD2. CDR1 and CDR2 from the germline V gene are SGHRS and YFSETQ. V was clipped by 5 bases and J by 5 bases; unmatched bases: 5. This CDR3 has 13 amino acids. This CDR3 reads CASSGRGVDTQYF. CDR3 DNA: TGCGCCAGCAGTGGCCGGGGGGTAGATACGCAGTATTTT.

CDR3 in DNA: TGTGCCAGCAGTGTTAAAGATACGCAGTATTTT. As protein: CASSVKDTQYF. This chain uses TRBV2 with TRBJ2-3; D gene unclear. Deletions cut 4 bases from V and 5 bases from J, with 4 bases between. Looked up from germline, CDR1 is SNHLY and CDR2 is FYNNEI. The CDR3 is 11 amino acids.

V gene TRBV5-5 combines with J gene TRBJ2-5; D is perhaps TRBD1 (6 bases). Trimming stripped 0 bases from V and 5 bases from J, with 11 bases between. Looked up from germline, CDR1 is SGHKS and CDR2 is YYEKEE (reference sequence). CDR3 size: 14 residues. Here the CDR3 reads CASSLALGAETQYF. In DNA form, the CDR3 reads TGTGCCAGCAGCTTGGCCCTGGGGGCGGAGACCCAGTACTTC.

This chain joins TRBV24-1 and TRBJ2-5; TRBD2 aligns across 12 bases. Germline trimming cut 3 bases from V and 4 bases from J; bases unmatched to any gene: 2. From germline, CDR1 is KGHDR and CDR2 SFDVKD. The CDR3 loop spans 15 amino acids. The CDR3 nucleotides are TGTGCCACCAGTGATGGGGGACTAGCGGGAGAGACCCAGTACTTC. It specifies CATSDGGLAGETQYF.

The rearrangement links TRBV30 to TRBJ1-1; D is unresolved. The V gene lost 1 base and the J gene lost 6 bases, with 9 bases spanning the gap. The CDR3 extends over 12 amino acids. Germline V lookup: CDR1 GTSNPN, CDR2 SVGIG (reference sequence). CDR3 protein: CAWSGPGAEAFF. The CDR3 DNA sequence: TGTGCCTGGAGTGGCCCGGGTGCTGAAGCTTTCTTT.

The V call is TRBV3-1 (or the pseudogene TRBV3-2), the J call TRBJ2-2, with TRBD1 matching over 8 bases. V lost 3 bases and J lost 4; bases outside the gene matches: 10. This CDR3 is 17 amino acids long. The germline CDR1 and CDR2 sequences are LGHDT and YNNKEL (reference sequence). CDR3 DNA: TGTGCCAGCAGCCAGGCCCCAGGGGGCGTCGGCACCGGGGAGCTGTTTTTT. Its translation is CASSQAPGGVGTGELFF.

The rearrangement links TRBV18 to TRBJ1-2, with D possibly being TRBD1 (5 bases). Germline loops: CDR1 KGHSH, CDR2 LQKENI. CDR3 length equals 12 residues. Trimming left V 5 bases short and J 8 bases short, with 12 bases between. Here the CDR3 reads CASSRDGGGYTF. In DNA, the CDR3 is TGTGCCAGCTCAAGGGACGGAGGGGGCTACACCTTC.

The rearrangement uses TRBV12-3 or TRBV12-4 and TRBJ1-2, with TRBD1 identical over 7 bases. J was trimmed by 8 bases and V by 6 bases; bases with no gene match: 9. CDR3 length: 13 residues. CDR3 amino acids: CASSLGGSRGYTF. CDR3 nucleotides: TGTGCCAGCAGCCTAGGGGGCTCGAGAGGCTACACCTTC.

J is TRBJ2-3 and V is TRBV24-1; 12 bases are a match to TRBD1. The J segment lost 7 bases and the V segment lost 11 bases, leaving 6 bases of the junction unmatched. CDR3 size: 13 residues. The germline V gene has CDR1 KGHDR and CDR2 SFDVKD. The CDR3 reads CAIRDRGRNTQYF. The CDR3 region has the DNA TGTGCCATAAGGGACAGGGGGCGGAATACGCAGTATTTT.

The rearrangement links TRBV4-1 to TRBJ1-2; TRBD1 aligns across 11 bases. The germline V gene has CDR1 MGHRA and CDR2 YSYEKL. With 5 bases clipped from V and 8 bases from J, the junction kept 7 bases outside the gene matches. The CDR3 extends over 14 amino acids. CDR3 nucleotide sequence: TGCGCCAGCAGCTACCCCGGGACAGGGGGAGGCTACACCTTC. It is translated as CASSYPGTGGGYTF.

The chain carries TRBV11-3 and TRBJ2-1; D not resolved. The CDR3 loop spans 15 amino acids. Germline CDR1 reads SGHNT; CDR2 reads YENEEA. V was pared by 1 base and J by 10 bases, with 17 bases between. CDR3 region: CASSLGPSLAVEQFF. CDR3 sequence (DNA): TGTGCCAGCAGCTTAGGTCCCTCGTTGGCGGTCGAGCAGTTCTTC. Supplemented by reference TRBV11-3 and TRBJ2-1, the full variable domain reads EAGVVQSPRYKIIEKKQPVAFWCNPISGHNTLYWYLQNLGQGPELLIRYENEEAVDDSQLPKDRFSAERLKGVDSTLKIQPAELGDSAVYLCASSLGPSLAVEQFFGPGTRLTVL.

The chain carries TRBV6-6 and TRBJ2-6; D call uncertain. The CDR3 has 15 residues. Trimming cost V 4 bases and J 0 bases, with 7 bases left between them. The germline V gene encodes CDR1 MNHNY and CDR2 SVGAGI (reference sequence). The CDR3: CASSSYTSGANVLTF. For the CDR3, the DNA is TGTGCCAGCAGTTCGTACACCTCTGGGGCCAACGTCCTGACTTTC.

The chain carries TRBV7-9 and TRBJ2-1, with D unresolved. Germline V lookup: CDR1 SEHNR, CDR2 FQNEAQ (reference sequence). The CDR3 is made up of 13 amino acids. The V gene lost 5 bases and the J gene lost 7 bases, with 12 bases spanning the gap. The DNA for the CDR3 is TGTGCCAGCAGCCCCAAGGCGGTAAATGAGCAGTTCTTC. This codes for CASSPKAVNEQFF.

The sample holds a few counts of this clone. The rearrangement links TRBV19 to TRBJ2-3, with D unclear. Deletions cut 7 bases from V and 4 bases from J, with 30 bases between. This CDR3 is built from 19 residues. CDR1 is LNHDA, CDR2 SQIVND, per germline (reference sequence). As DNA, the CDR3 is TGTGCCAGTACCGCCGACTCCATTGGCTCTTCACCGACCCCAGATACGCAGTATTTT. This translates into CASTADSIGSSPTPDTQYF.

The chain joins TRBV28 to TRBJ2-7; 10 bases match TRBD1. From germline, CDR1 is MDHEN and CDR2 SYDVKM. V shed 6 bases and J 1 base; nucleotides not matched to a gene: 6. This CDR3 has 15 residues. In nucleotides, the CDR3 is TGTGCCAGCAGGTCACGGGGACAGGGGTCCTACGAGCAGTACTTC. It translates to CASRSRGQGSYEQYF.